This entry is about one TCR beta chain. Authors' data handling: Scientists estimated how many nucleated cells there were by amplifying reference gene primers. TCRdb keeps only in-frame clones here, not all; method: immunoSEQ multiplex PCR. D and trimming come from the DNA, and the V and J calls and clone size come from that table. The sample carries around 100,000 clones, more than 60% recorded once. This specimen comes from a study of blood T cell repertoires in COVID-19. Overall study context: The United States, Italy and Spain provided the acute and convalescent COVID-19 samples. The analysed material was cDNA or gDNA that came from T cells, B-cell-depleted T cells, or PBMCs.

Germline V gives CDR1 SGHAT, CDR2 FQNNGV. CDR3 length: 15 residues. V lost 7 bases and J 0 bases, leaving 13 bases between the germline ends. The sample consisted of peripheral blood. The sequence was obtained from a man aged 65 to 79 with active or convalescent COVID-19. The chain has TRBV11-2 and TRBJ1-3; D not certain. In DNA form, the CDR3 reads TGTGCCAGCAAGCTTTTTCAGGCCTCTGGAAACACCATATATTTT. Its translation is CASKLFQASGNTIYF. Drawing the rest from reference TRBV11-2 and TRBJ1-3, the complete variable domain is EAGVAQSPRYKIIEKRQSVAFWCNPISGHATLYWYQQILGQGPKLLIQFQNNGVVDDSQLPKDRFSAERLKGVDSTLKIQPAKLEDSAVYLCASKLFQASGNTIYFGEGSWLTVV.